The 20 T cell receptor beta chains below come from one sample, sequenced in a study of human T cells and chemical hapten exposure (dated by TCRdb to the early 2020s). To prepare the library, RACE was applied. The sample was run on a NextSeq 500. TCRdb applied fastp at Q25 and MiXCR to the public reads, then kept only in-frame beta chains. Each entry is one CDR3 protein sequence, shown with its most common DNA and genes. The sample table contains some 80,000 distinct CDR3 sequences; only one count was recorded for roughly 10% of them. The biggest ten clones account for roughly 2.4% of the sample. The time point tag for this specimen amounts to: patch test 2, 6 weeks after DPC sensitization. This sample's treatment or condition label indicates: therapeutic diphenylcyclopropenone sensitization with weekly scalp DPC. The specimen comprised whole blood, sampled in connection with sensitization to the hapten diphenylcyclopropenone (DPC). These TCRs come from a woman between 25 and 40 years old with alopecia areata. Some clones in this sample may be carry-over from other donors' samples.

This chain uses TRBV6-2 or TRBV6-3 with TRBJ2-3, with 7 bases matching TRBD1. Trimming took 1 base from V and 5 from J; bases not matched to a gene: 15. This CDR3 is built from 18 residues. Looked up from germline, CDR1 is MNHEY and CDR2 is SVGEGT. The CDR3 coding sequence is TGTGCCAGCAGTTACTTCCGATCCGGGACAGATAACCGAGATACGCAGTATTTT. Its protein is CASSYFRSGTDNRDTQYF.

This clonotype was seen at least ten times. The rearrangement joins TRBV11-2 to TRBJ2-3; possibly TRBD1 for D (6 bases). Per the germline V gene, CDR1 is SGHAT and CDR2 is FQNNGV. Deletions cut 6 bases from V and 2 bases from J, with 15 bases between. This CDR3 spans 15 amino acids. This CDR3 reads CASRKPGHNTDTQYF. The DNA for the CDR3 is TGTGCCAGCAGGAAGCCGGGACACAACACAGATACGCAGTATTTT.

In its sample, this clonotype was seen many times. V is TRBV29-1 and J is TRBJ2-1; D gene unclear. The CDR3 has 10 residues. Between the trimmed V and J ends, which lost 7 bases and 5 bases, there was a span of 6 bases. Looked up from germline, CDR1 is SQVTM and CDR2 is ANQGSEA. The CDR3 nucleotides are TGCAGCGGGAAGAACAATGAGCAGTTCTTC. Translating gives CSGKNNEQFF.

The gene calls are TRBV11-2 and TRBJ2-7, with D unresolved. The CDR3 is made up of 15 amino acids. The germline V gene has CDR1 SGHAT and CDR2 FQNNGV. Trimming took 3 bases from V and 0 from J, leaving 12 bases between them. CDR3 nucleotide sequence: TGTGCCAGCAGCTTCCAGACGATCAGCTCCTACGAGCAGTACTTC. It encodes CASSFQTISSYEQYF. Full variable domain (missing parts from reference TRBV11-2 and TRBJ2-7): EAGVAQSPRYKIIEKRQSVAFWCNPISGHATLYWYQQILGQGPKLLIQFQNNGVVDDSQLPKDRFSAERLKGVDSTLKIQPAKLEDSAVYLCASSFQTISSYEQYFGPGTRLTVT.

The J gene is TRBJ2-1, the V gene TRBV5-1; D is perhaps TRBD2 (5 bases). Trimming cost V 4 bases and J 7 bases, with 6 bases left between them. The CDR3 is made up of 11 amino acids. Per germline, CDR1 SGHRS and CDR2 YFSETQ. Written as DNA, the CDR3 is TGCGCCAGCAGCCCGGGGAATGAGCAGTTCTTC. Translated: CASSPGNEQFF.

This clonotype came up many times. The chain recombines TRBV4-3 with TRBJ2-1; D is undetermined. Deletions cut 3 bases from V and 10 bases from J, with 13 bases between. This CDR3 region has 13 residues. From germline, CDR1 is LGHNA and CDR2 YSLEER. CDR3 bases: TGCGCCAGCAGCCAGGCAGGCGGCTGGGAGCAGTTCTTC. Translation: CASSQAGGWEQFF.

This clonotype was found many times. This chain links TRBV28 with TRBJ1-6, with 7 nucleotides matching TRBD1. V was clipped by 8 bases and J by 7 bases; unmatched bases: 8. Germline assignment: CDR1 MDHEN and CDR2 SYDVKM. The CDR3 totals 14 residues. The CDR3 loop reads CASLRGSKNSPLHF. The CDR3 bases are TGTGCCAGCCTCAGGGGGAGCAAGAATTCACCCCTCCACTTT.

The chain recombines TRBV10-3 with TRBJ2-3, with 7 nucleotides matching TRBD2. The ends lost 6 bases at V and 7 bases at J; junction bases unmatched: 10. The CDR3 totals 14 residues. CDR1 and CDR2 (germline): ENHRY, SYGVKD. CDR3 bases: TGTGCCATCAGAGAGCGGGGAGAAGCGTATACGCAGTATTTT. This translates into CAIRERGEAYTQYF.

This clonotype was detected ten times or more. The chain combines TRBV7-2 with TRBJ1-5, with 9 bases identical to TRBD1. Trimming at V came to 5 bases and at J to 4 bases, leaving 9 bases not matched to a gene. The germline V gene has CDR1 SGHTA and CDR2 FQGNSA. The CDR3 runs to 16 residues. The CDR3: CASSPQQGAGNQPQHF. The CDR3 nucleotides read TGTGCCAGCAGCCCGCAACAGGGGGCAGGGAATCAGCCCCAGCATTTT.

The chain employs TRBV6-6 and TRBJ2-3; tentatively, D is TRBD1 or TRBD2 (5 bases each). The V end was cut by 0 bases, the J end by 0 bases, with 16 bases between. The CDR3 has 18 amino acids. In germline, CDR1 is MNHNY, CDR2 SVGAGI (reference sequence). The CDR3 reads CASSYSRGGTASTDTQYF. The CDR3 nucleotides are TGTGCCAGCAGTTACTCGAGGGGCGGCACCGCTAGCACAGATACGCAGTATTTT.

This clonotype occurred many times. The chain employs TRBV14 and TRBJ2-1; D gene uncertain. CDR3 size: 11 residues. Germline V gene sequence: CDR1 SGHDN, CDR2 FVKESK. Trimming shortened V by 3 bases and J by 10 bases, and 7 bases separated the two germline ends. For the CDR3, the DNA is TGTGCCAGCAGCCAGGTTGGGGAGCAGTTCTTC. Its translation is CASSQVGEQFF.

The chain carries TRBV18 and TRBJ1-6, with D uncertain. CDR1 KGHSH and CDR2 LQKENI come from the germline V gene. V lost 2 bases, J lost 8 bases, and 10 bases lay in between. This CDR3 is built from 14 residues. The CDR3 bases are TGTGCCAGCTCACCAAGGGCAACCTATTCACCCCTCCACTTT. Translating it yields CASSPRATYSPLHF.

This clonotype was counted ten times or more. The CDR3 bases are TGTGCCAGCGCGGACAGGGTAGATTCACCCCTCCACTTT. Protein: CASADRVDSPLHF. This chain joins TRBV6-5 and TRBJ1-6, with TRBD1 identical over 8 bases. With 8 bases clipped from V and 8 bases from J, the junction kept 5 bases outside the gene matches. The CDR3 covers 13 residues. CDR1 MNHEY and CDR2 SVGAGI come from the germline V gene.

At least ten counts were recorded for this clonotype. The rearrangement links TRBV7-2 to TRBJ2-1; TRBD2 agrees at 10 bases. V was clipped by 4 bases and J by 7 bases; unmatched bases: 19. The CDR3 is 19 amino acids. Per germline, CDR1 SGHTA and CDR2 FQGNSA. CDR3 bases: TGTGCCAGCAGCTGGTTCCATTCTAGCGGGGGAAAGGGTATAAATGAGCAGTTCTTC. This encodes CASSWFHSSGGKGINEQFF.

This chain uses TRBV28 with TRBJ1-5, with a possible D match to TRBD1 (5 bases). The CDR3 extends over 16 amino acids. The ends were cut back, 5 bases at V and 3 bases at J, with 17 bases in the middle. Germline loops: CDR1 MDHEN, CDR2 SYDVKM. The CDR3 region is CASSRGGHELNQPQHF. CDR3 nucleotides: TGTGCCAGCAGTAGAGGCGGACACGAACTCAATCAGCCCCAGCATTTT.

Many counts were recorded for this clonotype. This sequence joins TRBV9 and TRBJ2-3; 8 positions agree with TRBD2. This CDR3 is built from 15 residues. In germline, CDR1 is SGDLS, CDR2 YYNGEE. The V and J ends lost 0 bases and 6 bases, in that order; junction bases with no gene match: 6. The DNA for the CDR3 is TGTGCCAGCAGCGTAGTTGCGGGAGGTGCGGATACGCAGTATTTT. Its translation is CASSVVAGGADTQYF.

The CDR3 DNA sequence: TGTGCCAGCAGCGTAGCGAGCGGGAGGAAGGATACGCAGTATTTT. Its translation: CASSVASGRKDTQYF. The V and J genes are TRBV9 and TRBJ2-3, with 9 bases identical to TRBD2. CDR3 length: 15 residues. V lost 0 bases and J lost 6; bases outside the gene matches: 5. The V gene's germline CDR1 is SGDLS and CDR2 YYNGEE.

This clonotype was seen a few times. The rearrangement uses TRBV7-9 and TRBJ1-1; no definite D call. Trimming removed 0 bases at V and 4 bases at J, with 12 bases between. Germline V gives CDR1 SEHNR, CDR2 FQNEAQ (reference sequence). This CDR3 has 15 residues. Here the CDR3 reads CASSLASSRGTEAFF. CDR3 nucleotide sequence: TGTGCCAGCAGCTTAGCGTCGTCTAGAGGCACTGAAGCTTTCTTT.

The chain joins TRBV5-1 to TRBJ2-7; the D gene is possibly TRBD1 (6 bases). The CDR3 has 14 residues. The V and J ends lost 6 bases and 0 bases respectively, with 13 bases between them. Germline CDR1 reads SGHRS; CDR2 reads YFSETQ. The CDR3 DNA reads TGCGCCAGCAAGGGGGTCCTAAGCTCCTACGAGCAGTACTTC. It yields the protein CASKGVLSSYEQYF.

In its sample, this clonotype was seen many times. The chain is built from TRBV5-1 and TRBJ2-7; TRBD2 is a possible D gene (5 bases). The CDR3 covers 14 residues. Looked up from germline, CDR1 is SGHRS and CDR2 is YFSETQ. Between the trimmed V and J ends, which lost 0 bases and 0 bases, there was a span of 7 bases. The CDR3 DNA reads TGCGCCAGCAGCTTGGGGAGGAGCTCCTACGAGCAGTACTTC. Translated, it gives CASSLGRSSYEQYF.